What follows is one TCR beta chain and its context. In the original processing: From reference gene primer amplification, estimates of nucleated cell counts were derived. Sequenced by immunoSEQ multiplex PCR; TCRdb stores in-frame clones only, minus some. That table gives V, J and clone size, and the DNA gave D and trimming. The sample carries more than 250,000 clones, 86% recorded once. The sample belongs to a study of blood T cell repertoires in COVID-19. Study as a whole: Sites across the United States, Italy and Spain contributed samples from acute and convalescent COVID-19. The cDNA or gDNA used as material had been derived from T cells, B-cell-depleted T cells, or PBMCs.

Sequencing input: peripheral blood. This clonotype originated in a woman aged 25 to 39 who had recovered from COVID-19.

As DNA, the CDR3 is TGCGCCAGCAGCCGCCTGGACAGGGGCGGTTCACCCCTCCACTTT. Translating gives CASSRLDRGGSPLHF. The chain employs TRBV4-1 and TRBJ1-6, with TRBD1 matching over 9 bases. From germline, CDR1 is MGHRA and CDR2 YSYEKL. The CDR3 totals 15 residues. The trim removed 4 bases at V and 9 bases at J, leaving 7 bases unmatched.